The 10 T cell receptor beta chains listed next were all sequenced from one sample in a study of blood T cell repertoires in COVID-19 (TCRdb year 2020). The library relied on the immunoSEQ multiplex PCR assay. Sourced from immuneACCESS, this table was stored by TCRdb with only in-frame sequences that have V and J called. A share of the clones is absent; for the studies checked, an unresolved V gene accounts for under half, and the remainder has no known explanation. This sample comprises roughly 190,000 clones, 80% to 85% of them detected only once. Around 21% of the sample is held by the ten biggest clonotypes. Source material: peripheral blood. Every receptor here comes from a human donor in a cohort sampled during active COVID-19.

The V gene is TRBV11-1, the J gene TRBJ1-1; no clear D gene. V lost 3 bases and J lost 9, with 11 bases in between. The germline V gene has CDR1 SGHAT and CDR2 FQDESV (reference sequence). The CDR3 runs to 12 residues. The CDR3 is CASSLSPGKAFF. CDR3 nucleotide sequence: TGTGCCAGCAGCTTGTCTCCGGGGAAAGCTTTCTTT.

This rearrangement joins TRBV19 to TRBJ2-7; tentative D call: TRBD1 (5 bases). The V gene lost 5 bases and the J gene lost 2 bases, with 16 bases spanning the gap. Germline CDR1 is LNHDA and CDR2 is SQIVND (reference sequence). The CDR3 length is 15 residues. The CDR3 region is CASSLQQAVTYEQYF. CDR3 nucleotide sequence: TGTGCCAGTAGTTTACAACAGGCCGTTACCTACGAGCAGTACTTC.

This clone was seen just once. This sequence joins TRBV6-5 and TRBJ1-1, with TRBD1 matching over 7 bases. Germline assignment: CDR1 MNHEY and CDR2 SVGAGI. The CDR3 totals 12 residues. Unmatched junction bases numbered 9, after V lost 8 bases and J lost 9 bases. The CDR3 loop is CASGIRDSQAFF. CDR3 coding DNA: TGTGCCAGCGGTATCCGGGACAGCCAAGCTTTCTTT.

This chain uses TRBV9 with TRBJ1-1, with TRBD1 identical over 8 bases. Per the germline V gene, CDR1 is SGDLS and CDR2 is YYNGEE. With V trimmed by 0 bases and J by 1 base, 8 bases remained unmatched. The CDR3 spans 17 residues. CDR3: CASSVGVGTGPNTEAFF. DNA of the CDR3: TGTGCCAGCAGCGTAGGGGTGGGGACAGGTCCGAACACTGAAGCTTTCTTT.

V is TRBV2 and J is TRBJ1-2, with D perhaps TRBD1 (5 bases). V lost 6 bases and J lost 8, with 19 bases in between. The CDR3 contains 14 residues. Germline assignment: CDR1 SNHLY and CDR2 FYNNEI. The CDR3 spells CASRGLAGAGGYTF. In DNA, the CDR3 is TGTGCCAGCAGGGGCCTTGCTGGGGCTGGCGGCTACACCTTC.

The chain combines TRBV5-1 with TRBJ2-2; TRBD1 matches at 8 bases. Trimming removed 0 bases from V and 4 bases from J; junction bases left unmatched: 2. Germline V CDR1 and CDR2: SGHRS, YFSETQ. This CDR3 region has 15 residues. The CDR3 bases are TGCGCCAGCAGCTTGGGGGGACAGGCCACCGGGGAGCTGTTTTTT. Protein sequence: CASSLGGQATGELFF.

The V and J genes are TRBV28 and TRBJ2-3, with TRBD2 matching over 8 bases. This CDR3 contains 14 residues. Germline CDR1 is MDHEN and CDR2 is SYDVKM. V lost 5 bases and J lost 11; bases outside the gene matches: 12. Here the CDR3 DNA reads TGTGCCAGCAGTCCAGGACTAGCCTCATTTGGGCAGTATTTT. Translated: CASSPGLASFGQYF.

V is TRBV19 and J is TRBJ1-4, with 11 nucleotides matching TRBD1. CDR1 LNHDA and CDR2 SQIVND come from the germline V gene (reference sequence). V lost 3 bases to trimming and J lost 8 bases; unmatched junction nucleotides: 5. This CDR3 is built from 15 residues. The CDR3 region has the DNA TGTGCCAGTAGTATGTCCGGGACAGGGGGAGAAAAACTGTTTTTT. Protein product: CASSMSGTGGEKLFF.

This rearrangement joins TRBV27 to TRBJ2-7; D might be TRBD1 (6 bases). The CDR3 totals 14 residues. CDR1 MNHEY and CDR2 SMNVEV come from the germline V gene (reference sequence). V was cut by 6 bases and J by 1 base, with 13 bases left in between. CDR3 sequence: CASRRNRVSYEQYV. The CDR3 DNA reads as TGTGCCAGCAGACGCAACAGGGTTTCCTACGAGCAGTACGTC.

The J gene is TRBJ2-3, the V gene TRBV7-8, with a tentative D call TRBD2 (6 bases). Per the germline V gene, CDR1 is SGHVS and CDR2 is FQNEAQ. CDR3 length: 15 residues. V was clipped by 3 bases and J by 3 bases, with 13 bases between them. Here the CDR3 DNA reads TGTGCCAGCAGCTTGGGGGGAGAGGGGACAGATACGCAGTATTTT. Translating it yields CASSLGGEGTDTQYF.